The rows below give T cell receptor beta chains drawn from one sample of a study of CD8+CD57+ T cells in acquired aplastic anemia. TCRdb reanalysed the reads using MiXCR and keeps one entry per CDR3 protein. Of roughly 130,000 distinct CDR3 sequences listed, 48% are singletons. Sequencing was performed on sorted CD4+, CD8+, or CD8+CD57+ T cells (not recorded which) from PBMCs. These receptor sequences come from a human donor in good health, serving as a control. Both conserved end residues are part of each CDR3.

TRBJ1-1	TRBV15	13	CATSRDPGARAFF
TRBJ2-1	TRBV29-1	13	CSVASGGYNEQFF
TRBJ1-3	TRBV6-1	15	CASSPGGGSGNTIYF
TRBJ2-5	TRBV7-6	13	CASSFSGGETQYF
TRBJ1-1	TRBV7-6	14	CASSPQTVDTEAFF
TRBJ2-2	TRBV5-1	18	CASSLVWTGKSNTGELFF
TRBJ2-7	TRBV7-2	13	CASSLSRRYEQYF
TRBJ1-1	TRBV7-9	14	CASSLQGRSTEAFF
TRBJ1-1	TRBV2	13	CASSVTGITEAFF
TRBJ1-6	TRBV11-3	13	CASSFNYNSPLHF
TRBJ1-2	TRBV24-1	14	CATSDSGANYGYTF
TRBJ2-7	TRBV7-9	14	CASSPRQGAYEQYF
TRBJ1-1	TRBV7-2	13	CASRYTGNTEAFF
TRBJ2-7	TRBV7-2	15	CASSLAPLAGVEQYF
TRBJ1-2	TRBV29-1	13	CSGSLGYKDGYTF
TRBJ2-1	TRBV7-2	15	CSCCPRSEQGNEQFF
TRBJ2-7	TRBV20-1	16	CSARDLAGGQPYEQYF
TRBJ2-6	TRBV6-5	18	CASSYSGTGVTGANVLTF
TRBJ1-5	TRBV20-1	13	CSASGRGDQPQHF
TRBJ2-5	TRBV12-5	13	CASGLRDGETQYF
TRBJ1-1	TRBV29-1	13	CSVRQGEYTEAFF
TRBJ1-3	TRBV6-1	14	CASTRGLSGNTIYF
TRBJ1-6	TRBV5-4	16	CASSRDRVRNNSPLHF
TRBJ2-2	TRBV3-1	16	CASSQDTSKTTGELFF
TRBJ2-7	TRBV29-1	15	CSVEDGGGGVYEQYF
TRBJ2-5	TRBV19	12	CASSIVGGTQYF
TRBJ1-2	TRBV7-2	13	CASSGTGGNGYTF
TRBJ2-3	TRBV7-2	14	CASSLGPGEDTQYF
TRBJ1-2	TRBV25-1	14	CASRGDVNAYGYTF
TRBJ2-4	TRBV20-1	14	CSAFLGVGGDIQYF
TRBJ1-1	TRBV29-1	12	CSAGTGSTEAFF
TRBJ2-7	TRBV29-1	11	CSVIASYEQYF
TRBJ1-2	TRBV7-6	14	CAWSGEGQSYGYTF
TRBJ2-7	TRBV15	14	CATSSARVGYEQYF
TRBJ2-7	TRBV20-1	16	CSARDVAGTGTYEQYF
TRBJ2-7	TRBV2	15	CASSQEADSVYEQYF
TRBJ1-2	TRBV9	13	CASSVKTGDGYTF
TRBJ1-5	TRBV15	17	CATSRDEGGETNQPQHF
TRBJ2-5	TRBV5-1	11	CASSSQETQYF
TRBJ1-5	TRBV2	13	CASATGGNQPQHF
TRBJ2-7	TRBV30	13	CAWTIGISYEQYF
TRBJ2-5	TRBV7-9	16	CASSPRQGRGQETQYF
TRBJ2-7	TRBV7-9	15	CASSFRTGETFEQYF
TRBJ2-3	TRBV12-3/TRBV12-4	15	CASGAKRGATDTQYF
TRBJ2-5	TRBV10-3	15	CAISDGRGLEETQYF
TRBJ1-2	TRBV10-3	13	CAISESEQGGYTF
TRBJ2-1	TRBV29-1	14	CSLSQGGLHNEQFF
TRBJ2-7	TRBV7-7	14	CASSPGGAPYEQYF